Listed below are T cell receptor beta chains from one sample, sequenced in a study of shared clonotypes between healthy human individuals. Only in-frame clones appear in the TCRdb table, and some are missing; sequencing was by immunoSEQ multiplex PCR. The data contain around 200,000 clones, roughly 93% of them singletons. Sequencing input: naive CD4+ T cells sorted from blood. The receptors here all came from a woman under 40 in good health. The CDR3 runs from the conserved cysteine through the conserved F or W. A D gene is named only where the DNA matches it firmly. Clone sizes are given selectively: once, few, many, or a class where the clone is expanded.

CDR3 length,V gene,clone size,J gene,D gene,CDR3 protein,CDR3 DNA
15,TRBV4-2,-,TRBJ2-7,-,CASSQKGRNPYEQYF,TGTGCCAGCAGCCAAAAGGGGCGGAACCCCTACGAGCAGTACTTC
15,TRBV18,-,TRBJ1-1,TRBD1,CASSPWDRENTEAFF,TGTGCCAGCTCACCCTGGGACAGGGAGAACACTGAAGCTTTCTTT
16,TRBV11-2,-,TRBJ2-1,TRBD2,CASRPPSGSGYNEQFF,TGTGCCAGCCGCCCTCCTAGCGGGAGTGGGTACAATGAGCAGTTCTTC
14,TRBV5-4,-,TRBJ1-1,-,CASSRDKTNTEAFF,TGTGCCAGCAGTCGGGACAAGACGAACACTGAAGCTTTCTTT
15,TRBV19,few,TRBJ1-2,-,CASSIGDIGVLGYTF,TGTGCCAGTAGTATCGGAGACATTGGCGTCCTAGGCTACACCTTC
15,TRBV5-4,-,TRBJ2-3,-,CASSLGSEGWDTQYF,TGTGCCAGCAGCTTGGGATCAGAGGGATGGGATACGCAGTATTTT
15,TRBV19,-,TRBJ2-7,-,CASSIDRQGPYEQYF,TGTGCCAGTAGTATAGATCGGCAGGGCCCCTACGAGCAGTACTTC
13,TRBV28,-,TRBJ2-7,-,CASSLTSSHEQYF,TGTGCCAGCAGTCTCACTAGTTCCCACGAGCAGTACTTC
12,TRBV6-1,-,TRBJ1-1,-,CASSEWTLEAFF,TGTGCCAGCAGTGAATGGACCCTTGAAGCTTTCTTT
15,TRBV28,-,TRBJ2-7,-,CASSLATPGSYEQYF,TGTGCCAGCAGTTTAGCCACCCCAGGGTCCTACGAGCAGTACTTC
14,TRBV5-1,-,TRBJ2-7,-,CASSLMGFSYEQYF,TGCGCCAGCAGCTTGATGGGCTTCTCCTACGAGCAGTACTTC
13,TRBV13,-,TRBJ2-2,-,CASSLVYTGELFF,TGTGCCAGCAGCTTGGTATACACCGGGGAGCTGTTTTTT
13,TRBV6-1,-,TRBJ2-1,-,CASSARPFAEQFF,TGTGCCAGCAGTGCCAGACCGTTCGCTGAGCAGTTCTTC
15,TRBV28,-,TRBJ1-5,TRBD1,CASDLPGTGYQPQHF,TGTGCCAGCGATCTACCCGGGACAGGGTATCAGCCCCAGCATTTT
13,TRBV29-1,-,TRBJ2-5,-,CSVERRLKETQYF,TGCAGCGTTGAGCGGCGGCTCAAAGAGACCCAGTACTTC
16,TRBV5-1,-,TRBJ2-1,-,CASSRLISDSYNEQFF,TGCGCCAGCAGCCGTTTAATAAGCGACTCCTACAATGAGCAGTTCTTC
13,TRBV14,-,TRBJ1-2,-,CASSQETLLGYTF,TGTGCCAGCAGCCAAGAGACACTGCTTGGCTACACCTTC
14,TRBV4-2,-,TRBJ2-3,-,CASSQGKSTDTQYF,TGTGCCAGCAGCCAAGGGAAATCGACAGATACGCAGTATTTT
14,TRBV27,-,TRBJ2-5,TRBD1,CASSDGQGVETQYF,TGTGCCAGCAGCGACGGACAGGGCGTGGAGACCCAGTACTTC
15,TRBV6-5,-,TRBJ1-1,-,CASSLRSRPNTEAFF,TGTGCCAGCAGTCTGCGCTCTCGCCCGAACACTGAAGCTTTCTTT
14,TRBV29-1,-,TRBJ1-1,TRBD1,CSAKVDRTKQEAFF,TGCAGCGCCAAAGTGGACAGGACTAAACAGGAAGCTTTCTTT
14,TRBV11-1,-,TRBJ2-1,-,CASSSPGTLNEQFF,TGTGCCAGCAGCTCCCCCGGGACTCTCAATGAGCAGTTCTTC
13,TRBV19,-,TRBJ2-1,-,CATMKGSMGEQFF,TGTGCCACAATGAAGGGGTCAATGGGTGAGCAGTTCTTC
16,TRBV5-1,-,TRBJ2-5,-,CASSLKPGLKGETQYF,TGCGCCAGCAGCTTAAAACCGGGACTCAAGGGGGAGACCCAGTACTTC
16,TRBV6-1,-,TRBJ2-7,TRBD1,CASSGPGTGASYEQYF,TGTGCCAGCAGTGGTCCTGGGACAGGGGCCTCCTACGAGCAGTACTTC
14,TRBV28,-,TRBJ1-1,-,CATKNIRGNTEAFF,TGTGCCACCAAAAACATCAGGGGGAACACTGAAGCTTTCTTT
13,TRBV30,-,TRBJ2-7,-,CAWIKIGSYEQYF,TGTGCCTGGATCAAGATAGGCTCCTACGAGCAGTACTTC
14,TRBV6-6,-,TRBJ1-6,-,CASSYNSGNSPLHF,TGTGCCAGCAGTTACAACAGTGGTAATTCACCCCTCCACTTT
16,TRBV7-9,-,TRBJ2-7,-,CASSTNYEGSSYEQYF,TGTGCCAGCAGCACTAACTACGAGGGGAGCTCCTACGAGCAGTACTTC
13,TRBV7-9,-,TRBJ2-7,-,CASSARQVYEQYF,TGTGCCAGCAGCGCGAGGCAGGTCTACGAGCAGTACTTC
16,TRBV15,-,TRBJ2-7,TRBD2,CATSSYGREGTYEQYF,TGTGCCACCAGCAGTTATGGGAGGGAGGGGACCTACGAGCAGTACTTC
15,TRBV5-6,-,TRBJ2-3,-,CASTLQITKTDTQYF,TGTGCCAGCACCCTCCAGATCACGAAAACAGATACGCAGTATTTT
15,TRBV19,-,TRBJ2-7,TRBD1,CASSLTTGVTYEQYF,TGTGCCAGTAGCCTCACGACAGGGGTTACCTACGAGCAGTACTTC
14,TRBV18,-,TRBJ1-4,TRBD1,CASSPDRGNEKLFF,TGTGCCAGCTCACCAGACAGGGGGAATGAAAAACTGTTTTTT
16,TRBV11-2,-,TRBJ2-1,TRBD2,CASSLHSGSSYNEQFF,TGTGCCAGCAGCTTACATAGCGGGAGCTCCTACAATGAGCAGTTCTTC